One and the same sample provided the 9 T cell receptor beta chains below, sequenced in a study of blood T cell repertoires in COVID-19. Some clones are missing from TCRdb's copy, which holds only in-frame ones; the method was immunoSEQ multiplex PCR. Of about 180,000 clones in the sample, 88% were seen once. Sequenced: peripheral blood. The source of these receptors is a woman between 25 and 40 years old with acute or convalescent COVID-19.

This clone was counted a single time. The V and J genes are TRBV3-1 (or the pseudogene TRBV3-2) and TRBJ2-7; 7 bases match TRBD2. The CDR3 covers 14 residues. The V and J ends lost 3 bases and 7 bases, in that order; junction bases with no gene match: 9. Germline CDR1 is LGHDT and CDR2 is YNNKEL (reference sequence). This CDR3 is CASSQSHAGGEQYF. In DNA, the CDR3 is TGTGCCAGCAGCCAGAGCCACGCCGGGGGGGAGCAGTACTTC.

The CDR3 DNA reads TGCGCCAGCAGCTTGGTTGGGACTAGAGGCCTTCTCACGAGGGAGACCCAGTACTTC. Encoded protein: CASSLVGTRGLLTRETQYF. This chain connects TRBV5-1 to TRBJ2-5; 8 bases fit TRBD2. Germline CDR1 is SGHRS and CDR2 is YFSETQ. CDR3 length: 19 amino acids. V lost 0 bases and J lost 5; bases outside the gene matches: 18.

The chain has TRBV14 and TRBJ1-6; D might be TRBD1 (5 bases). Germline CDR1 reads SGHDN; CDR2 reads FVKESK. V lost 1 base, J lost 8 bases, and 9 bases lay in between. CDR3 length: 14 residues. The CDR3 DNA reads TGTGCCAGCAGCCAAGGCACCAGGGATTCACCCCTCCACTTT. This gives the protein CASSQGTRDSPLHF.

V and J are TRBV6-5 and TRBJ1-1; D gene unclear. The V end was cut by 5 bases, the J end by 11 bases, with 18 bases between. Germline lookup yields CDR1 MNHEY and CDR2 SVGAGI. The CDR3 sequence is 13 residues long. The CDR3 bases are TGTGCCAGCAGTATAGAGGGTGGGGTTGGTGCTTTCTTT. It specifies CASSIEGGVGAFF.

This chain's CDR3 is CATATGGDTIYF. CDR3 DNA: TGTGCCACCGCCACAGGGGGTGACACCATATATTTT. This chain uses TRBV15 with TRBJ1-3; 8 bases fit TRBD1. Trimming took 8 bases from V and 8 from J; bases not matched to a gene: 5. Looked up from germline, CDR1 is LNHNV and CDR2 is YYDKDF (reference sequence). The CDR3 has 12 amino acids.

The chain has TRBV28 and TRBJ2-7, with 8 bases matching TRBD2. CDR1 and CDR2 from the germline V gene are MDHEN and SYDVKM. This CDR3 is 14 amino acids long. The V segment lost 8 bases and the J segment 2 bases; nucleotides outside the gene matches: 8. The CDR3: CASVVGSGTYEQYF. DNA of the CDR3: TGTGCCAGCGTAGTGGGTAGCGGGACCTACGAGCAGTACTTC.

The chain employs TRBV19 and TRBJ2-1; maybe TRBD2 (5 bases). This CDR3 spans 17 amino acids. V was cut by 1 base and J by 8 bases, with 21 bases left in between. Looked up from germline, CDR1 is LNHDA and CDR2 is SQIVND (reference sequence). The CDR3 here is CASSIVSLAGYVDEQFF. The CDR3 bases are TGTGCCAGTAGTATAGTTTCCCTAGCAGGTTATGTCGATGAGCAGTTCTTC.

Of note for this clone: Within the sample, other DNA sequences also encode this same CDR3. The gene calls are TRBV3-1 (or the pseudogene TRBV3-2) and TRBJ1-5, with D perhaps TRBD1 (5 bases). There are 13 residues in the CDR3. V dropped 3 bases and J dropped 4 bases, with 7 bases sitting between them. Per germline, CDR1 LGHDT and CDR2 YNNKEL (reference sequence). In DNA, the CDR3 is TGTGCCAGCAGCCAGGGGCCGAATCAGCCCCAGCATTTT. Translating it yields CASSQGPNQPQHF.

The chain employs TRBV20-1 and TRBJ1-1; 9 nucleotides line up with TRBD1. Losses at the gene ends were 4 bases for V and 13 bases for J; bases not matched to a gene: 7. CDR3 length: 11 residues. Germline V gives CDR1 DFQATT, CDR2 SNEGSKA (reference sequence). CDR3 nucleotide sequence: TGCAGTGCTATCGGGACAGGGTCTTTTTTCTTT. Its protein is CSAIGTGSFFF.